The subject of this entry is one T cell receptor beta chain. Only a few counts were recorded for this clonotype. Which antigen it targets is not known. Per-nucleotide qualities are absent, and no much larger clonotype sits a single base away. These data originate in a study of T cells after yellow fever vaccination (dated by TCRdb to the late 2010s). Broadly, across the study: Libraries from fractions with low cell numbers were prepared with the SMART-Seq v4 Ultra Low Input RNA kit. Bulk TCR alpha and beta repertoires were sequenced longitudinally to track T-cell clones before and after primary and booster YFV17D yellow fever vaccination. Two healthy male donors made up the cohort, one aged 18 to 29 years and the other aged 30 to 40 years. Blood was collected at multiple timepoints before and after primary and secondary immunization, and bulk PBMC replicates and cell subsets were isolated. Overall study results and their limits: A small fraction of clonotypes appeared in both the CD4 and CD8 compartments, likely as a result of convergent recombination. Because abundant contaminating clonotypes from the bulk population could be contained in FACS-sorted repertoires, computational filtering was required. The study included only a couple of donors, which limits how far the findings can be generalized. Most clones expanded after primary vaccination were re-detected after the booster (about 96% of CD4 and around 88% of CD8), suggesting broad memory maintenance. Compared with the primary T-cell response, the secondary T-cell response was weaker but faster, peaking on day 5 rather than day 15.

V gives up 1 base and J gives up 2 bases, and the segment between their germline ends measures 9 bases. From a lookup of the germline V gene, CDR1 and CDR2 are SGHVS and FQNEAQ. Including cysteine and phenylalanine, the CDR3 has 14 amino acids. The sequence is cut down to CDR3 DNA, 42 bases in frame from base 1. The reads were generated on an Illumina NovaSeq 6000. TCR cDNA was synthesized by 5'RACE template switching, through which a universal primer site and unique molecular identifiers were introduced. Priming of cDNA synthesis was performed from both the TCR alpha and TCR beta constant segments. Library amplification used two PCR steps, and the second PCR step added sample barcodes and sequencing adapters. Sequencing of the libraries was done on either Illumina HiSeq 2500 (2x100 bp) or NovaSeq (2x150 bp). The paper's processing steps were these. MIGEC handled demultiplexing of reads and collapsing into UMI consensus sequences, while MiXCR performed V(D)J alignment. Clonotypes responding to the vaccine were identified with edgeR on replicate PBMC samples, with the criteria of FDR below 0.01 and a log2 fold change above 5 up to day 15. Each bulk clonotype was labeled CD4 or CD8 based on which sequenced repertoire, CD4 or CD8, contained the clonotype at higher abundance. Starting from the raw public reads, TCRdb applied fastp trimming at Q25, assembled clones with MiXCR and retained in-frame beta chains. All rows with the same CDR3 protein become a single entry with the most common DNA and genes. The V and J calls come from TCRdb's annotation, not from the publication. This sample holds some 200,000 distinct CDR3 sequences; 9.5% to 12% were observed only once. The ten most abundant clones make up about 38% of the sample.

Taken with the paper, the label for treatment or condition translates to: live attenuated yellow fever vaccine strain. PBMCs were isolated from peripheral blood using a standard Ficoll-Paque protocol. Dynabeads CD4 and CD8 positive selection kits were used to isolate the CD4 and CD8 T-cell fractions. RNA was extracted with TriZol from bulk PBMCs, CD4 and CD8 fractions, and dextramer-positive and dextramer-negative fractions. Source: CD8+ T cells sorted from PBMCs, taken 15 days after the yellow fever booster vaccination. This chain is built from TRBV7-8 and TRBJ2-7, with the D gene uncertain. The clonotype originates from a young man who received the YFV17D yellow fever vaccine. The DNA is TGTGCCAGCAGCTTAGGACCGGGCCCCTACGAGCAGTACTTC. Protein translation: CASSLGPGPYEQYF.